What follows are 9 T cell receptor beta chains derived from one specimen sequenced in a study of T cells after yellow fever vaccination. TCRdb redid the calling of the 5' RACE reads with MiXCR, one entry per CDR3 protein. This table holds just under 600,000 distinct CDR3 sequences, roughly 14% found once. The sample in question was PBMCs, obtained on the day of the yellow fever booster vaccination. The origin of the receptors is a man younger than 40 who received the YFV17D yellow fever vaccine.

This clonotype was observed a single time. The chain recombines TRBV11-2 with TRBJ2-2; 7 bases line up with TRBD1. The CDR3 runs to 17 residues. Germline trimming cut 3 bases from V and 6 bases from J; bases unmatched to any gene: 13. CDR1 is SGHAT, CDR2 FQNNGV, per germline. The CDR3: CASSFTRFEQGPGELFF. The DNA of the CDR3 is TGTGCCAGCAGCTTCACCCGATTCGAACAGGGGCCCGGGGAGCTGTTTTTT.

The rearrangement links TRBV27 to TRBJ1-1; 7 bases line up with TRBD1. The CDR3 runs 13 residues. Germline values: CDR1 MNHEY, CDR2 SMNVEV (reference sequence). The V gene end was trimmed by 6 bases and the J gene end by 7 bases; junction bases not matched to a gene: 8. The CDR3: CASRTGKRLEAFF. DNA for the CDR3: TGTGCCAGCAGGACAGGGAAACGCCTTGAAGCTTTCTTT.

This clonotype showed up just a few times. This rearrangement joins TRBV5-1 to TRBJ2-3, with 9 bases lining up with TRBD2. J lost 2 bases, V lost 0 bases, and 7 bases had no gene match. The CDR3 sequence is 17 residues long. Germline V lookup: CDR1 SGHRS, CDR2 YFSETQ. The CDR3 nucleotides are TGCGCCAGCAGCTTGGCCGTGTCTAGCGGGAACACAGATACGCAGTATTTT. As protein: CASSLAVSSGNTDTQYF.

Only a few counts were recorded for this clonotype. The chain links TRBV24-1 to TRBJ2-2; perhaps TRBD1 as D (5 bases). This CDR3 is 17 amino acids long. Germline assignment: CDR1 KGHDR and CDR2 SFDVKD. The germline V and J ends were trimmed by 3 bases and 1 base, with 14 bases remaining between them. The CDR3 reads CATSDPDSDRNTGELFF. The CDR3, as DNA: TGTGCCACCAGTGATCCTGACAGTGACCGGAACACCGGGGAGCTGTTTTTT.

The chain joins TRBV5-4 to TRBJ2-7; D gene unclear. The CDR3 has 12 amino acids. Trimming took 3 bases from V and 5 from J, leaving 9 bases between them. Germline V gives CDR1 SGHNT, CDR2 YYREEE (reference sequence). DNA of the CDR3: TGTGCCAGCAGCTGGGGTGCCGACGAGCAGTACTTC. Its protein product is CASSWGADEQYF.

The chain has TRBV3-1 and TRBJ2-7; tentatively, D is TRBD1 (5 bases). CDR1 is LGHDT, CDR2 YNNKEL, per germline (reference sequence). V was shortened by 5 bases and J by 5 bases, with 13 bases between the two germline ends. The CDR3 extends over 13 amino acids. The CDR3 sequence is CASSSLGVNEQYF. The CDR3 coding sequence is TGTGCCAGCAGCTCGCTAGGGGTCAACGAGCAGTACTTC.

This sequence joins TRBV4-2 and TRBJ2-5, with D uncertain. V was trimmed by 0 bases and J by 3 bases, leaving 5 bases between them. This CDR3 contains 13 residues. Germline V gives CDR1 LGHNA, CDR2 YNFKEQ. The CDR3 DNA follows: TGTGCCAGCAGCCAAGATGCAGAAGAGACCCAGTACTTC. Residues: CASSQDAEETQYF.

The chain combines TRBV6-1 with TRBJ2-7; D not certain. In germline, CDR1 is MNHNS, CDR2 SASEGT. This CDR3 spans 15 amino acids. Trimming took 7 bases from V and 1 from J, leaving 17 bases between them. This CDR3 reads CASTLGASSSYEQYF. The CDR3 DNA follows: TGTGCCAGCACCCTAGGCGCTTCGAGTTCCTACGAGCAGTACTTC.

The gene calls are TRBV4-3 and TRBJ1-3, with a weak D call TRBD1 (6 bases). CDR1 and CDR2 from the germline V gene are LGHNA and YSLEER. The CDR3 contains 17 residues. Trimming shortened V by 0 bases and J by 4 bases, and 16 bases separated the two germline ends. CDR3 sequence reads: CASSQDHLGGQGNTIYF. The CDR3 bases are TGCGCCAGCAGCCAAGATCATCTGGGGGGCCAGGGAAACACCATATATTTT.